A selection of T cell receptor beta chains follows, all from one sample in a study of radiation and T cells in renal cell carcinoma. Some clones are missing from TCRdb's copy, which holds only in-frame ones; the method was immunoSEQ multiplex PCR. Altogether just over 150,000 clones are present, approximately 88% being singletons, with the ten largest covering 13%. Source: blood, taken from a patient whose treatment included radiotherapy and nephrectomy. These receptors all stem from a woman aged 45 to 65 with renal cell carcinoma. CDR3s include the opening cysteine and the closing phenylalanine or tryptophan. The order of the fields is clone size, V gene, CDR3 length, J gene, D gene, CDR3 protein, CDR3 DNA. A D gene is named only where the DNA matches it firmly. Where a row states a size, it is once, few, many or the class of an expanded clone; other rows omit it.

-,TRBV7-9,13,TRBJ2-5,-,CASSRTDQETQYF,TGTGCCAGCAGCCGGACGGATCAAGAGACCCAGTACTTC
-,TRBV4-2,14,TRBJ1-3,-,CASRTGVGPNTIYF,TGTGCCAGCAGAACCGGGGTTGGTCCGAACACCATATATTTT
-,TRBV4-1,12,TRBJ1-5,-,CASSQANQPQHF,TGCGCCAGCAGCCAAGCGAATCAGCCCCAGCATTTT
-,TRBV2,14,TRBJ2-7,-,CASNPTAGSYEQYF,TGTGCCAGCAACCCGACAGCGGGCTCCTACGAGCAGTACTTC
-,TRBV10-3,14,TRBJ2-7,-,CAISESTGSYEQYF,TGTGCCATCAGTGAGTCTACGGGTTCCTACGAGCAGTACTTC
-,TRBV6-1,13,TRBJ1-4,-,CASSEALRTGVFF,TGTGCCAGCAGTGAAGCGCTTCGTACAGGCGTGTTTTTT
-,TRBV19,16,TRBJ1-5,TRBD1,CASNYPGQGAGQPQHF,TGTGCCAGTAACTACCCAGGACAGGGGGCCGGTCAGCCCCAGCATTTT
-,TRBV11-2,14,TRBJ2-7,TRBD1,CASSLGDRAHEQYF,TGTGCCAGCAGCTTAGGCGACAGGGCCCACGAGCAGTACTTC
-,TRBV5-6,12,TRBJ1-6,-,CASSYSSSPLHF,TGTGCCAGCAGCTATAGTTCTTCACCCCTCCACTTT
-,TRBV15,15,TRBJ2-2,-,CATSRDPGNTGELFF,TGTGCCACCAGCAGAGATCCAGGGAACACCGGGGAGCTGTTTTTT
-,TRBV14,15,TRBJ2-4,-,CASSHPSAAKNIQYF,TGTGCCAGCAGCCACCCCTCTGCAGCCAAAAACATTCAGTACTTC
few,TRBV25-1,11,TRBJ1-1,-,CASRTATEAFF,TGTGCCAGCCGGACAGCCACTGAAGCTTTCTTT
-,TRBV7-2,14,TRBJ2-3,-,CASSSRISTDTQYF,TGTGCCAGCAGCTCCAGGATATCGACAGATACGCAGTATTTT
-,TRBV7-3,15,TRBJ2-3,TRBD2,CASSPLAGGVDTQYF,TGTGCCAGCAGCCCCCTAGCGGGGGGGGTAGATACGCAGTATTTT
-,TRBV28,16,TRBJ1-6,-,CASSLLTGLGDSPLHF,TGTGCCAGCAGTTTATTAACGGGGTTGGGGGATTCACCCCTCCACTTT
-,TRBV19,16,TRBJ2-3,-,CASSIGTRTSTDTQYF,TGTGCCAGTAGTATAGGGACCCGGACAAGCACAGATACGCAGTATTTT
-,TRBV4-3,13,TRBJ2-3,-,CASSQEPADTQYF,TGCGCCAGCAGCCAAGAGCCGGCTGATACGCAGTATTTT
once,TRBV9,18,TRBJ1-6,TRBD1,CASTRGQGPSSYNSPLHF,TGTGCCAGCACCCGGGGACAGGGGCCGAGCTCCTATAATTCACCCCTCCACTTT
-,TRBV19,15,TRBJ2-2,TRBD1,CASTLDRGDTGELFF,TGTGCCAGTACTTTGGACAGGGGTGACACCGGGGAGCTGTTTTTT
-,TRBV5-1,15,TRBJ2-6,TRBD1,CASSLSGTDANVLTF,TGCGCCAGCAGCCTTTCCGGGACAGACGCCAACGTCCTGACTTTC
-,TRBV19,14,TRBJ2-7,TRBD2,CASTAGTSAVEQYF,TGTGCCAGTACCGCCGGGACTAGCGCTGTTGAGCAGTACTTC
-,TRBV30,15,TRBJ2-5,TRBD1,CAWVSGQGVQETQYF,TGTGCCTGGGTGTCGGGACAGGGGGTACAAGAGACCCAGTACTTC
-,TRBV18,16,TRBJ1-2,TRBD1,CASSPLQGQGNIGYTF,TGTGCCAGCTCACCACTTCAGGGACAGGGGAACATTGGCTACACCTTC
-,TRBV19,14,TRBJ2-5,-,CASSIPGAGETQYF,TGTGCCAGTAGTATACCGGGGGCCGGGGAGACCCAGTACTTC
-,TRBV27,15,TRBJ2-3,-,CASQWGVGYTDTQYF,TGTGCCAGTCAATGGGGGGTCGGATACACAGATACGCAGTATTTT
-,TRBV7-2,14,TRBJ2-1,-,CASSLGQRYNEQFF,TGTGCCAGCAGCTTAGGGCAGAGATACAATGAGCAGTTCTTC